What follows are 26 T cell receptor beta chains derived from one specimen sequenced in a study of shared clonotypes between healthy human individuals. Here immunoSEQ multiplex PCR was the method, and the copy in TCRdb shows in-frame clones only, minus some. The repertoire consists of around 2.5 million clones, with 80% to 95% occurring once and the leading ten covering about 0.34%. What was sequenced was naive CD4+ T cells from PBMCs. Stated subset: CD45RA+ positively selected. The origin of the receptors is a young man in good health. Some clones in this sample may be carry-over from other donors' samples.

With respect to this clone: Other DNA sequences in the same sample also yield this CDR3. J is TRBJ2-7 and V is TRBV28; D is ambiguous. Trimming took 3 bases from V and 2 from J, leaving 8 bases between them. The CDR3 loop spans 13 amino acids. Germline CDR1 and CDR2: MDHEN and SYDVKM. CDR3 in amino acids: CASSLPVPYEQYF. The CDR3 bases are TGTGCCAGCAGTTTGCCGGTTCCCTACGAGCAGTACTTC.

V and J are TRBV5-1 and TRBJ2-7, with D possibly being TRBD1 (5 bases). Germline-derived CDR1 and CDR2 are SGHRS and YFSETQ. This CDR3 is 15 amino acids long. Trimming removed 5 bases from V and 0 bases from J, with 15 bases in between. The CDR3 loop reads CASRRFRVSSYEQYF. CDR3 DNA: TGCGCCAGCAGACGGTTCAGGGTGAGCTCCTACGAGCAGTACTTC.

J is TRBJ2-5 and V is TRBV11-2; 7 nucleotides align to TRBD1. Germline loops: CDR1 SGHAT, CDR2 FQNNGV. J was trimmed by 5 bases and V by 4 bases; bases with no gene match: 13. The length of the CDR3 is 16 residues. DNA of the CDR3: TGTGCCAGCAGCTCGCCGACAGGGACCCTCAGGGAGACCCAGTACTTC. Amino acid sequence: CASSSPTGTLRETQYF.

The chain couples TRBV19 to TRBJ1-2, with TRBD1 matching 10 bases. V was clipped by 6 bases and J by 7 bases; unmatched bases: 11. This CDR3 region has 15 residues. Germline V gene lookup returns CDR1 LNHDA and CDR2 SQIVND (reference sequence). CDR3 in amino acids: CASSAPGTGEFGYTF. The CDR3 DNA sequence: TGTGCCAGTAGCGCCCCCGGGACAGGGGAGTTTGGCTACACCTTC. The variable domain in full, completed from reference TRBV19 and TRBJ1-2, reads DGGITQSPKYLFRKEGQNVTLSCEQNLNHDAMYWYRQDPGQGLRLIYYSQIVNDFQKGDIAEGYSVSREKKESFPLTVTSAQKNPTAFYLCASSAPGTGEFGYTFGSGTRLTVV.

V usage is TRBV7-8 and J usage is TRBJ1-2; 8 bases match TRBD1. V was clipped by 5 bases and J by 8 bases; unmatched bases: 13. Germline lookup yields CDR1 SGHVS and CDR2 FQNEAQ. This CDR3 is built from 15 residues. The CDR3 sequence is CASSPRTGWSGGYTF. The DNA of the CDR3 is TGTGCCAGCAGCCCGAGGACAGGGTGGAGCGGCGGCTACACCTTC.

The V gene is TRBV19, the J gene TRBJ2-5; D may correspond to TRBD1 or TRBD2 (5 bases each). The CDR3 is made up of 16 amino acids. V lost 0 bases and J lost 5, with 16 bases in between. Germline CDR1 LNHDA, CDR2 SQIVND (reference sequence). The CDR3 sequence: CASSIDHGAGMETQYF. The CDR3, as DNA: TGTGCCAGTAGTATAGATCACGGGGCAGGAATGGAGACCCAGTACTTC.

Notes on this clone: The sample contains more than one DNA sequence encoding this CDR3. The gene calls are TRBV29-1 and TRBJ1-1, with D maybe TRBD1 (5 bases). CDR3 length: 13 residues. Deletions cut 3 bases from V and 5 bases from J, with 13 bases between. CDR1 is SQVTM and CDR2 is ANQGSEA in the germline V gene. The CDR3 loop reads CSVDRGFGTEAFF. In DNA form, the CDR3 reads TGCAGCGTTGATAGGGGATTTGGGACTGAAGCTTTCTTT.

A few counts support this clone. The gene calls are TRBV5-1 and TRBJ2-2; D gene ambiguous. CDR3 size: 13 residues. Deletions cut 4 bases from V and 4 bases from J, with 8 bases between. The V gene's germline CDR1 is SGHRS and CDR2 YFSETQ. The CDR3 DNA sequence: TGCGCCAGCAGCATGAGTTCCACCGGGGAGCTGTTTTTT. It is translated as CASSMSSTGELFF.

As DNA, the CDR3 is TGCGCCAGCAGCTTAAACAGGGCCAGCGAGACCCAGTACTTC. It translates to CASSLNRASETQYF. V and J are TRBV5-1 and TRBJ2-5; tentative D call: TRBD1 (6 bases). Between the trimmed V and J ends, which lost 2 bases and 5 bases, there was a span of 13 bases. The length of the CDR3 is 14 residues. Looked up from germline, CDR1 is SGHRS and CDR2 is YFSETQ. Complete variable domain (other parts from reference TRBV5-1 and TRBJ2-5): KAGVTQTPRYLIKTRGQQVTLSCSPISGHRSVSWYQQTPGQGLQFLFEYFSETQRNKGNFPGRFSGRQFSNSRSEMNVSTLELGDSALYLCASSLNRASETQYFGPGTRLLVL.

The CDR3 bases are TGTGCCAGCAGTTTAAGGGTCGGGGGACTAGTTGGTGAGCAGTTCTTC. Translation gives CASSLRVGGLVGEQFF. The rearrangement links TRBV27 to TRBJ2-1; the match to TRBD2 covers 8 bases. Germline lookup yields CDR1 MNHEY and CDR2 SMNVEV (reference sequence). This CDR3 region has 16 residues. V lost 2 bases to trimming and J lost 9 bases; unmatched junction nucleotides: 12.

This sequence joins TRBV18 and TRBJ2-1; D may be TRBD2 (5 bases). Trimming left V 5 bases short and J 10 bases short, with 9 bases between. The CDR3 covers 11 residues. Germline V gene sequence: CDR1 KGHSH, CDR2 LQKENI. CDR3: CASSNPGEQFF. The CDR3 nucleotides read TGTGCCAGCTCAAACCCGGGGGAGCAGTTCTTC.

The chain employs TRBV5-1 and TRBJ2-7; 7 bases match TRBD2. The germline V gene encodes CDR1 SGHRS and CDR2 YFSETQ. The CDR3 length is 16 residues. After removal of 4 bases from V and 0 bases from J, the junction contained 10 bases not matched to a gene. CDR3: CASSPWGGVSSYEQYF. The CDR3 region has the DNA TGCGCCAGCAGCCCCTGGGGGGGAGTAAGCTCCTACGAGCAGTACTTC.

This chain connects TRBV7-9 to TRBJ2-1, with D possibly TRBD2 on 6 matching bases. This CDR3 contains 18 residues. Germline CDR1 SEHNR, CDR2 FQNEAQ (reference sequence). Trimming removed 6 bases from V and 6 bases from J, with 27 bases in between. The DNA of the CDR3 is TGTGCCAGCAGTTACGACAAAGGAGGACCCGGCGGGGTCAATGAGCAGTTCTTC. This codes for CASSYDKGGPGGVNEQFF.

Points on this clone: This sample includes further DNA sequences coding for the same CDR3. The chain recombines TRBV28 with TRBJ1-1; no firm D call. V shed 3 bases and J shed 1 base, with 6 bases lying between them. This CDR3 has 13 amino acids. Germline CDR1 reads MDHEN; CDR2 reads SYDVKM. CDR3 residues: CASSLSGNTEAFF. Written as DNA, the CDR3 is TGTGCCAGCAGTTTGTCAGGGAACACTGAAGCTTTCTTT.

The V and J genes are TRBV5-4 and TRBJ1-1; a possible D gene is TRBD1 (5 bases). CDR1 and CDR2 from the germline V gene are SGHNT and YYREEE (reference sequence). The CDR3 has 15 amino acids. The V end lost 0 bases, the J end lost 1 base, and 10 bases lay between the germline ends. CDR3 bases: TGTGCCAGCAGCTTGGGGGGGGTTACGAACACTGAAGCTTTCTTT. Encoded protein: CASSLGGVTNTEAFF.

The chain carries TRBV29-1 and TRBJ2-3; D uncertain. This CDR3 comprises 13 residues. Trimming removed 4 bases from V and 2 bases from J, with 10 bases in between. CDR1 is SQVTM, CDR2 ANQGSEA, per germline. CDR3 loop: CSVVAPLTDTQYF. CDR3 nucleotide sequence: TGCAGCGTTGTGGCGCCCCTCACAGATACGCAGTATTTT.

The chain is built from TRBV11-1 and TRBJ2-7; D unresolved. CDR3 size: 13 residues. The V and J ends lost 5 bases and 6 bases respectively, with 14 bases between them. CDR1 is SGHAT and CDR2 is FQDESV in the germline V gene (reference sequence). The CDR3 bases are TGTGCCAGCAGCCCCCCTTTTTCGGCCGAGCAGTACTTC. This sequence encodes CASSPPFSAEQYF. The full variable domain, with the rest looked up from reference TRBV11-1 and TRBJ2-7, is EAEVAQSPRYKITEKSQAVAFWCDPISGHATLYWYRQILGQGPELLVQFQDESVVDDSQLPKDRFSAERLKGVDSTLKIQPAELGDSAMYLCASSPPFSAEQYFGPGTRLTVT.

Concerning this clone itself: The same CDR3 arises from other DNA sequences in this sample as well. The rearrangement links TRBV7-9 to TRBJ2-1; TRBD2 might be the D (5 bases). The CDR3 length is 15 residues. Germline CDR1 reads SEHNR; CDR2 reads FQNEAQ (reference sequence). The V end was cut by 1 base, the J end by 4 bases, with 11 bases between. CDR3 region: CASSLVGGPYNEQFF. The CDR3 DNA follows: TGTGCCAGCAGCTTAGTTGGAGGCCCTTACAATGAGCAGTTCTTC.

The chain combines TRBV19 with TRBJ2-2; D gene ambiguous. V was cut by 5 bases and J by 2 bases, with 9 bases left in between. Germline V lookup: CDR1 LNHDA, CDR2 SQIVND (reference sequence). The CDR3 spans 14 residues. CDR3 in amino acids: CASSSSPNTGELFF. The DNA for the CDR3 is TGTGCCAGTAGTTCTTCCCCAAACACCGGGGAGCTGTTTTTT.

The V gene is TRBV18, the J gene TRBJ2-5; 7 bases align to TRBD2. The trim removed 3 bases at V and 12 bases at J, leaving 13 bases unmatched. This CDR3 has 14 amino acids. The V gene's germline CDR1 is KGHSH and CDR2 LQKENI. The chain's CDR3 is CASSPVGTRGRKYF. The CDR3, as DNA: TGTGCCAGCTCACCGGTGGGTACGCGGGGGAGAAAGTACTTC. The whole variable domain, remainder taken from reference TRBV18 and TRBJ2-5, is NAGVMQNPRHLVRRRGQEARLRCSPMKGHSHVYWYRQLPEEGLKFMVYLQKENIIDESGMPKERFSAEFPKEGPSILRIQQVVRGDSAAYFCASSPVGTRGRKYFGPGTRLLVL.

V is TRBV28 and J is TRBJ1-2; D ambiguous. Germline CDR1 is MDHEN and CDR2 is SYDVKM. Trimming pared 3 bases from V and 7 bases from J, leaving 6 bases between. The CDR3 covers 11 residues. In nucleotides, the CDR3 is TGTGCCAGCAGTTTTCGGGCTGGCTACACCTTC. Amino acids: CASSFRAGYTF.

The CDR3 DNA reads as TGTGCCAGCAGCTTGGAACAGTTGAACACTGAAGCTTTCTTT. The encoded protein is CASSLEQLNTEAFF. This chain links TRBV5-6 with TRBJ1-1, with D unresolved. Germline assignment: CDR1 SGHDT and CDR2 YYEEEE. This CDR3 region has 14 residues. V lost 0 bases, J lost 0 bases, and 6 bases lay in between.

The chain recombines TRBV5-1 with TRBJ2-1; D is unresolved. Germline-derived CDR1 and CDR2 are SGHRS and YFSETQ. The CDR3 is 16 residues long. Trimming took 0 bases from V and 4 from J, leaving 14 bases between them. The CDR3 protein is CASSLDGVHQYNEQFF. DNA for the CDR3: TGCGCCAGCAGCTTGGATGGCGTGCACCAATACAATGAGCAGTTCTTC.

This chain uses TRBV18 with TRBJ2-5, with TRBD1 identical over 10 bases. Germline V gives CDR1 KGHSH, CDR2 LQKENI. This CDR3 contains 17 residues. V dropped 0 bases and J dropped 3; count of bases not matched to a gene: 7. The CDR3 coding sequence is TGTGCCAGCTCACCACCGCTTCCGGGACAGGGGAAAGAGACCCAGTACTTC. Translation: CASSPPLPGQGKETQYF.

The CDR3, as DNA: TGTGCCAGCAGTTACGGACAGGGGGGCGAGACCCAGTACTTC. This translates into CASSYGQGGETQYF. The rearrangement uses TRBV6-6 and TRBJ2-5; 10 bases line up with TRBD1. Germline V CDR1 and CDR2: MNHNY, SVGAGI (reference sequence). The V gene end was trimmed by 2 bases and the J gene end by 5 bases; junction bases not matched to a gene: 2. The CDR3 runs 14 residues.

The rearrangement joins TRBV19 to TRBJ2-2, with a possible D match to TRBD1 (6 bases). Trimming left V 5 bases short and J 6 bases short, with 10 bases between. The CDR3 totals 13 residues. Germline CDR1 and CDR2: LNHDA and SQIVND (reference sequence). Here the CDR3 DNA reads TGTGCCAGTAGTTACAGGGTGTCCGGGGAGCTGTTTTTT. Translation: CASSYRVSGELFF.